A single sample gave rise to the 22 T cell receptor beta chains below, sequenced in a study of blood T cell repertoires in COVID-19. Assay used: immunoSEQ multiplex PCR; TCRdb lists only in-frame clones, some missing. The sample lists approximately 250,000 clones; 84% were seen once. The sample was peripheral blood. The receptors shown here come from a human donor in a cohort sampled during active COVID-19.

This chain uses TRBV6-5 with TRBJ1-1, with D maybe TRBD1 (5 bases). This CDR3 is 13 amino acids long. Trimming took 7 bases from V and 1 from J, leaving 10 bases between them. The V gene's germline CDR1 is MNHEY and CDR2 SVGAGI. CDR3 amino acids: CASIRQGNTEAFF. In DNA, the CDR3 is TGTGCCAGCATCCGTCAGGGGAACACTGAAGCTTTCTTT.

The J gene is TRBJ2-5, the V gene TRBV18, with TRBD2 identical over 8 bases. V lost 3 bases, J lost 5 bases, and 11 bases stayed unmatched. This CDR3 has 16 amino acids. Germline-derived CDR1 and CDR2 are KGHSH and LQKENI. The chain's CDR3 is CASSPSISGSKETQYF. The CDR3 DNA reads as TGTGCCAGCTCACCCAGTATCAGCGGGAGTAAGGAGACCCAGTACTTC.

This clone was picked up one time. The V gene is TRBV4-2, the J gene TRBJ1-2; D gene uncertain. V lost 0 bases and J 2 bases, leaving 7 bases between the germline ends. Germline CDR1 and CDR2: LGHNA and YNFKEQ. This CDR3 spans 14 amino acids. The CDR3 bases are TGTGCCAGCAGCCAAGAGGAGCGAAACTATGGCTACACCTTC. This translates into CASSQEERNYGYTF.

This clone came up many times. The genes are TRBV28 and TRBJ2-1; D not resolved. CDR3 length: 12 residues. Trimming cost V 4 bases and J 8 bases, with 9 bases left between them. CDR1 and CDR2 (germline): MDHEN, SYDVKM. The CDR3 coding sequence is TGTGCCAGCAGTTCTCTAAGCGATGAGCAGTTCTTC. As protein: CASSSLSDEQFF.

The chain combines TRBV5-6 with TRBJ2-7; D possibly corresponds to TRBD2 (6 bases). This CDR3 region has 15 residues. The V gene lost 3 bases and the J gene lost 4 bases, with 17 bases spanning the gap. Per germline, CDR1 SGHDT and CDR2 YYEEEE. The CDR3 bases are TGTGCCAGCAGCTGGATTAGCGGAGATAAATACGAGCAGTACTTC. As protein: CASSWISGDKYEQYF.

This clone was seen a single time. The chain combines TRBV3-1 (or the pseudogene TRBV3-2) with TRBJ2-1; TRBD1 aligns across 10 bases. This CDR3 is 16 amino acids long. CDR1 and CDR2 from the germline V gene are LGHDT and YNNKEL (reference sequence). V shed 2 bases and J 4 bases; nucleotides not matched to a gene: 5. CDR3 protein: CASSQTGTGVYNEQFF. The DNA for the CDR3 is TGTGCCAGCAGCCAAACCGGGACAGGGGTTTACAATGAGCAGTTCTTC.

The V call is TRBV5-1, the J call TRBJ2-5; 7 bases are shared with TRBD2. V gave up 1 base and J gave up 3 bases; unmatched junction bases: 6. CDR3 length: 15 residues. Germline loops: CDR1 SGHRS, CDR2 YFSETQ. The CDR3 coding sequence is TGCGCCAGCAGCTTGTCCGTGGGGAGGGAAGAGACCCAGTACTTC. Its protein is CASSLSVGREETQYF.

V usage is TRBV6-6 and J usage is TRBJ2-7, with D tentatively TRBD2 (6 bases). Trimming cost V 5 bases and J 8 bases, with 13 bases left between them. The germline V gene has CDR1 MNHNY and CDR2 SVGAGI (reference sequence). CDR3 length: 12 amino acids. The DNA of the CDR3 is TGTGCCAGCAGTGAGACGACTAGTAAGCAGTACTTC. Translation: CASSETTSKQYF.

This chain joins TRBV6-5 and TRBJ1-2; a weak D match, TRBD1 (5 bases). The germline V and J ends were trimmed by 4 bases and 7 bases, with 13 bases remaining between them. The germline CDR1 and CDR2 sequences are MNHEY and SVGAGI. The CDR3 spans 13 residues. CDR3 DNA sequence: TGTGCCAGCAGTTTAACGGGGGGACGTGGCTACACCTTC. Translated, it gives CASSLTGGRGYTF.

This clone was seen a few times. The chain uses TRBV6-1 and TRBJ2-2, with 8 bases that match TRBD2. From germline, CDR1 is MNHNS and CDR2 SASEGT. V trimming: 3 bases; J trimming: 8 bases; junction bases outside the gene matches: 8. The CDR3 loop spans 15 amino acids. CDR3 residues: CASSESLAGRGELFF. CDR3 DNA sequence: TGTGCCAGCAGTGAGAGCTTAGCGGGACGGGGGGAGCTGTTTTTT.

V gene TRBV6-5 combines with J gene TRBJ1-2; TRBD1 agrees at 10 bases. The CDR3 consists of 15 residues. V shed 0 bases and J 7 bases; nucleotides not matched to a gene: 5. Germline-derived CDR1 and CDR2 are MNHEY and SVGAGI. The CDR3 DNA is TGTGCCAGCAGTTACTCGGAGACAGGGGGCTCTGGCTACACCTTC. This sequence encodes CASSYSETGGSGYTF.

V is TRBV13 and J is TRBJ2-3; 13 bases align to TRBD2. Germline loops: CDR1 PRHDT, CDR2 FYEKMQ (reference sequence). J was trimmed by 0 bases and V by 2 bases; bases with no gene match: 8. The CDR3 has 19 amino acids. In DNA form, the CDR3 reads TGTGCCAGCAGCTTAAGAACTAGCGGGGGGGCCTCTAGCACAGATACGCAGTATTTT. Its translation is CASSLRTSGGASSTDTQYF.

The chain links TRBV19 to TRBJ2-7; TRBD1 is a possible D gene (5 bases). CDR3 size: 13 residues. Germline assignment: CDR1 LNHDA and CDR2 SQIVND (reference sequence). CDR3 loop: CATNGAGTYEQYF. The CDR3 DNA reads as TGTGCAACAAATGGGGCCGGAACCTACGAGCAGTACTTC.

Here the CDR3 reads CASSPRLLVTDTQYF. CDR3 bases: TGTGCCAGCAGCCCGCGGCTTCTAGTCACAGATACGCAGTATTTT. This chain links TRBV9 with TRBJ2-3, with no clear D. The CDR3 consists of 15 residues. V was shortened by 4 bases and J by 2 bases, with 14 bases between the two germline ends. The germline gives CDR1 SGDLS, CDR2 YYNGEE.

This clone has just one count. V gene TRBV7-8 combines with J gene TRBJ2-2, with 14 bases matching TRBD2. V shed 6 bases, J shed 7 bases, and the junction held 7 bases outside the gene matches. In germline, CDR1 is SGHVS, CDR2 FQNEAQ. The CDR3 spans 16 residues. The DNA for the CDR3 is TGTGCCAGCAGAAAGGGACTAGCGGGAGCGGTCGGGGAGCTGTTTTTT. Its translation is CASRKGLAGAVGELFF.

The genes are TRBV20-1 and TRBJ2-1; 8 bases align to TRBD1. Germline assignment: CDR1 DFQATT and CDR2 SNEGSKA (reference sequence). J was trimmed by 9 bases and V by 3 bases; bases with no gene match: 7. CDR3 length: 13 amino acids. The DNA of the CDR3 is TGCAGTGCTAGTGGGACAGGTGGCGCTGAGCAGTTCTTC. Translating it yields CSASGTGGAEQFF.

The chain links TRBV6-5 to TRBJ2-7; 8 nucleotides match TRBD2. V was clipped by 7 bases and J by 0 bases; unmatched bases: 5. There are 14 residues in the CDR3. Germline values: CDR1 MNHEY, CDR2 SVGAGI. The CDR3, as DNA: TGTGCCAGCACGCCCGGACTAGCCTCCTACGAGCAGTACTTC. Its protein is CASTPGLASYEQYF.

On this clone itself: This same CDR3 is encoded by further DNA sequences in the sample. The chain uses TRBV12-3 or TRBV12-4 and TRBJ2-7; 9 nucleotides line up with TRBD1. The CDR3 is 13 amino acids. V was clipped by 6 bases and J by 2 bases; unmatched bases: 2. The CDR3 DNA follows: TGTGCCAGCAGCCGACAGGGGGCCTACGAGCAGTACTTC. This sequence encodes CASSRQGAYEQYF.

The chain joins TRBV5-6 to TRBJ2-7; 7 nucleotides agree with TRBD1. V dropped 0 bases and J dropped 5; count of bases not matched to a gene: 2. The CDR3 totals 13 residues. In germline, CDR1 is SGHDT, CDR2 YYEEEE. The chain's CDR3 is CASSLDRGNEQYF. The CDR3 nucleotides read TGTGCCAGCAGCTTGGACAGGGGAAACGAGCAGTACTTC.

This chain connects TRBV7-2 to TRBJ2-3, with 7 bases aligning to TRBD1. CDR1 and CDR2 (germline): SGHTA, FQGNSA. This CDR3 has 14 amino acids. Unmatched junction bases numbered 6, after V lost 5 bases and J lost 4 bases. Here the CDR3 DNA reads TGTGCCAGCAGCAGAGACAGGGCAGCAGATACGCAGTATTTT. This gives the protein CASSRDRAADTQYF.

The chain uses TRBV19 and TRBJ2-7; 9 positions agree with TRBD1. Germline V gives CDR1 LNHDA, CDR2 SQIVND (reference sequence). V lost 7 bases and J lost 3; bases outside the gene matches: 7. This CDR3 spans 14 amino acids. This CDR3 is CASKRTGVGYEQYF. The CDR3 DNA is TGTGCCAGTAAACGGACAGGGGTAGGCTACGAGCAGTACTTC. The whole variable domain, filled in from reference TRBV19 and TRBJ2-7, reads DGGITQSPKYLFRKEGQNVTLSCEQNLNHDAMYWYRQDPGQGLRLIYYSQIVNDFQKGDIAEGYSVSREKKESFPLTVTSAQKNPTAFYLCASKRTGVGYEQYFGPGTRLTVT.

The rearrangement uses TRBV7-2 and TRBJ1-1; tentatively, D is TRBD1 (5 bases). The CDR3 consists of 13 residues. Between the trimmed V and J ends, which lost 5 bases and 3 bases, there was a span of 10 bases. The V gene's germline CDR1 is SGHTA and CDR2 FQGNSA. CDR3 sequence reads: CASSLDRDTEAFF. CDR3 coding DNA: TGTGCCAGCAGCCTCGACAGAGACACTGAAGCTTTCTTT.